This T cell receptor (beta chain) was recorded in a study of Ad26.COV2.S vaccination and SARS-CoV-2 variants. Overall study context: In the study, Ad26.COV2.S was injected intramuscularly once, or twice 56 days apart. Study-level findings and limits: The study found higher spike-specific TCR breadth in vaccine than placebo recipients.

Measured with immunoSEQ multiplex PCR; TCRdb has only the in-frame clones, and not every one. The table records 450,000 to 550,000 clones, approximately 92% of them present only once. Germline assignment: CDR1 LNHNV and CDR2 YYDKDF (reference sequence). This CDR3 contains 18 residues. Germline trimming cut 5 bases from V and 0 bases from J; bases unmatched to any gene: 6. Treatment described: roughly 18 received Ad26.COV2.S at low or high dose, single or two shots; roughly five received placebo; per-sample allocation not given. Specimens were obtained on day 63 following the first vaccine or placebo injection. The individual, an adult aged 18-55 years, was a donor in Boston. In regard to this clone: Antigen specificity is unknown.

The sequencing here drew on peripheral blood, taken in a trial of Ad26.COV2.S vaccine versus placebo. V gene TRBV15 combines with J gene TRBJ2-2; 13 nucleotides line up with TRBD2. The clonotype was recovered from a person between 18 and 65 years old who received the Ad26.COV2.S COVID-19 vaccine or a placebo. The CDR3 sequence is CATSSGTSGETNTGELFF. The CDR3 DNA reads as TGTGCCACCAGCTCGGGGACTAGCGGGGAAACGAACACCGGGGAGCTGTTTTTT.